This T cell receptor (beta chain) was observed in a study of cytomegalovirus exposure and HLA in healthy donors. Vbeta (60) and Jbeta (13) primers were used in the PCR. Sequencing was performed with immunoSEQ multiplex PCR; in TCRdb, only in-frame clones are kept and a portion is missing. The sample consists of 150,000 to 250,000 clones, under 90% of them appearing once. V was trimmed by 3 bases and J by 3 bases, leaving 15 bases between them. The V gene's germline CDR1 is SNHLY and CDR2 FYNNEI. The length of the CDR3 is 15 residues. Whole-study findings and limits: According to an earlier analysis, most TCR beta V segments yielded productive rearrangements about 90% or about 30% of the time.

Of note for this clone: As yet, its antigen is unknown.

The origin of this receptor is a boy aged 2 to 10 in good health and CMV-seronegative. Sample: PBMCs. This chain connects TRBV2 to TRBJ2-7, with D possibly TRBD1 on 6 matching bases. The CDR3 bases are TGTGCCAGCAGTGACTTGTGGGGGCAGATCTACGAGCAGTACTTC. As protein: CASSDLWGQIYEQYF.